These 26 T cell receptor beta chains were all obtained from the same sample, sequenced in a study of regulatory T cells in long-lasting Graves disease. Time point denoted: persistent/refractory GD, antithyroid drugs over 5 years with positive TRAb. PBMCs provided the RNA from which the TCR library was made. Investigators prepared the TCR beta libraries by applying iRepertoire HTBI primers and Arm-PCR of CDR3 regions. One entry per CDR3 protein results from TCRdb running MiXCR on the multiplex PCR reads. In the table there are about 470,000 distinct CDR3 sequences, less than 25% of which are singletons. Sequenced here: peripheral blood mononuclear cells (PBMCs), sampled when the disease was refractory, from a patient treated with antithyroid drugs. The receptor set was obtained from a female donor with Graves disease.

The V call is TRBV6-2 or TRBV6-3, the J call TRBJ2-1; TRBD2 agrees at 11 bases. V lost 6 bases to trimming and J lost 8 bases; unmatched junction nucleotides: 12. This CDR3 is 16 amino acids long. Per germline, CDR1 MNHEY and CDR2 SVGEGT. This CDR3 is CASRVTSGGSADEQFF. DNA for the CDR3: TGTGCCAGCAGGGTTACTAGCGGGGGTTCGGCGGATGAGCAGTTCTTC.

This clonotype was detected ten times or more. The chain uses TRBV12-5 and TRBJ1-1; D remains unclear. V was cut by 6 bases and J by 1 base, with 9 bases left in between. Per the germline V gene, CDR1 is LGHNT and CDR2 is FRNRAP. The CDR3 extends over 13 amino acids. This CDR3 is CASGLSWNTEAFF. The CDR3, as DNA: TGTGCTAGTGGCCTGTCTTGGAACACTGAAGCTTTCTTT. Together with reference TRBV12-5 and TRBJ1-1, the CDR3 gives the full variable domain: DARVTQTPRHKVTEMGQEVTMRCQPILGHNTVFWYRQTMMQGLELLAYFRNRAPLDDSGMPKDRFSAEMPDATLATLKIQPSEPRDSAVYFCASGLSWNTEAFFGQGTRLTVV.

This clonotype has just a few counts. The chain recombines TRBV4-1 with TRBJ1-2; TRBD1 matches 12 bases. Germline CDR1 is MGHRA and CDR2 is YSYEKL. The CDR3 runs 17 residues. The V gene end was trimmed by 0 bases and the J gene end by 8 bases; junction bases not matched to a gene: 10. CDR3: CASSQDWGTGGAGGYTF. The CDR3 region has the DNA TGCGCCAGCAGCCAAGATTGGGGGACAGGGGGCGCTGGAGGCTACACCTTC.

Note on this clonotype: This sequence is one base from a far larger clone and is likely a read error. The V and J genes are TRBV6-2 or TRBV6-3 and TRBJ2-7; possibly TRBD1 or TRBD2 for D (5 bases each). The germline gives CDR1 MNHEY, CDR2 SVGEGT. The CDR3 spans 14 residues. Trimming removed 6 bases from V and 3 bases from J, with 15 bases in between. CDR3 protein: CASSALGRRYEQYF. CDR3 sequence (DNA): TGTGCCAGCAGCGCACTGGGACGCCGCTACGAGCAGTACTTC.

On this clonotype: Being one base from a much bigger clone, this may be a read error. J is TRBJ2-5 and V is TRBV7-2, with D perhaps being TRBD1 or TRBD2 (6 bases each). Trimming cost V 5 bases and J 3 bases, with 16 bases left between them. Germline V lookup: CDR1 SGHTA, CDR2 FQGNSA. CDR3 length: 15 amino acids. As DNA, the CDR3 is TGTGCCAGCAGCCTCAGGAGGGGGGCGGAAGAGACCCAGTACTTC. This sequence encodes CASSLRRGAEETQYF.

Only a few counts were recorded for this clonotype. This chain uses TRBV10-3 with TRBJ1-1, with 8 bases lining up with TRBD1. CDR1 ENHRY and CDR2 SYGVKD come from the germline V gene. The V gene end was trimmed by 4 bases and the J gene end by 4 bases; junction bases not matched to a gene: 8. This CDR3 is built from 15 residues. The CDR3 loop is CAISGDRSTATEAFF. CDR3 nucleotides: TGTGCCATCAGTGGGGACAGGTCTACTGCCACTGAAGCTTTCTTT.

By its share, this clonotype is medium-sized. V is TRBV28 and J is TRBJ1-2; D is undetermined. Germline V gene data show CDR1 as MDHEN and CDR2 as SYDVKM. The CDR3 totals 15 residues. V lost 4 bases, J lost 8 bases, and 20 bases lay in between. The CDR3 reads CASSSHRDPKLGYTF. DNA for the CDR3: TGTGCCAGCAGTTCTCACCGGGATCCTAAGTTAGGCTACACCTTC.

This chain connects TRBV14 to TRBJ2-7, with 15 nucleotides matching TRBD2. The CDR3 is 17 amino acids. Germline V lookup: CDR1 SGHDN, CDR2 FVKESK. The trim removed 3 bases at V and 5 bases at J, leaving 8 bases unmatched. This chain's CDR3 is CASSQGLAGGWYDEQYF. CDR3 sequence (DNA): TGTGCCAGCAGCCAGGGACTAGCGGGAGGATGGTACGACGAGCAGTACTTC.

CDR3 sequence reads: CASSTTASYEQYF. The CDR3 DNA reads as TGTGCCAGTAGTACGACGGCCTCCTACGAGCAGTACTTC. V is TRBV19 and J is TRBJ2-7; D not resolved. Looked up from germline, CDR1 is LNHDA and CDR2 is SQIVND (reference sequence). This CDR3 is 13 amino acids long. Trimming removed 4 bases at V and 0 bases at J, with 7 bases between.

This sequence joins TRBV20-1 and TRBJ2-7, with a weak D call TRBD2 (6 bases). Trimming cost V 0 bases and J 9 bases, with 12 bases left between them. The CDR3 contains 12 residues. In germline, CDR1 is DFQATT, CDR2 SNEGSKA (reference sequence). The CDR3 is CSAREGGGVQYF. In DNA form, the CDR3 reads TGCAGTGCTAGAGAGGGGGGAGGAGTGCAGTACTTC.

This clonotype was counted only a few times. The chain combines TRBV4-1 with TRBJ2-2; D gene unclear. Germline V CDR1 and CDR2: MGHRA, YSYEKL. The CDR3 totals 14 residues. V shed 7 bases and J shed 4 bases, with 13 bases lying between them. CDR3 amino acids: CASTPVTGTGELFF. The CDR3 DNA reads TGCGCCAGCACGCCGGTGACGGGCACCGGGGAGCTGTTTTTT.

The CDR3 DNA reads TGCAGTGCTACCAGGACCCAGACGGGCGAGCAGTACTTC. As protein: CSATRTQTGEQYF. The chain carries TRBV20-1 and TRBJ2-7; D is ambiguous. Trimming shortened V by 4 bases and J by 6 bases, and 16 bases separated the two germline ends. This CDR3 region has 13 residues. The germline CDR1 and CDR2 sequences are DFQATT and SNEGSKA (reference sequence).

In this sample, this clonotype turned up many times. The gene calls are TRBV10-3 and TRBJ2-7; no reliable D call. The CDR3 consists of 14 residues. Trimming took off 3 bases at V and 2 bases at J, with 11 bases between the two ends. CDR1 is ENHRY, CDR2 SYGVKD, per germline. The CDR3 sequence is CAISESGSPYEQYF. In DNA, the CDR3 is TGTGCCATCAGTGAATCCGGGTCCCCCTACGAGCAGTACTTC.

The chain has TRBV11-3 and TRBJ2-3; D is perhaps TRBD2 (5 bases). CDR3 size: 16 residues. Germline V lookup: CDR1 SGHNT, CDR2 YENEEA. V was clipped by 3 bases and J by 4 bases, with 17 bases between them. In DNA, the CDR3 is TGTGCCAGCAGCTTGAGGCGTGGGAGATTAGCAGATACGCAGTATTTT. Encoded protein: CASSLRRGRLADTQYF.

This clonotype was observed at least ten times. The V call is TRBV7-9, the J call TRBJ1-2; 8 nucleotides match TRBD1. Trimming at V came to 3 bases and at J to 7 bases, leaving 13 bases not matched to a gene. The CDR3 totals 16 residues. Germline V lookup: CDR1 SEHNR, CDR2 FQNEAQ (reference sequence). CDR3 region: CASSFLRSTGGGGYTF. In DNA form, the CDR3 reads TGTGCCAGCAGCTTCCTCCGATCAACAGGGGGTGGTGGCTACACCTTC.

The chain recombines TRBV9 with TRBJ2-7, with D maybe TRBD2 (6 bases). Trimming took 4 bases from V and 0 from J, leaving 14 bases between them. The germline V gene encodes CDR1 SGDLS and CDR2 YYNGEE. This CDR3 contains 15 residues. In DNA, the CDR3 is TGTGCCAGCAGCACCCGGGACTCAAGCTCCTACGAGCAGTACTTC. It specifies CASSTRDSSSYEQYF. The full variable domain, rest sourced from reference TRBV9 and TRBJ2-7, is DSGVTQTPKHLITATGQRVTLRCSPRSGDLSVYWYQQSLDQGLQFLIQYYNGEERAKGNILERFSAQQFPDLHSELNLSSLELGDSALYFCASSTRDSSSYEQYFGPGTRLTVT.

At least ten counts were recorded for this clonotype. This sequence joins TRBV12-3 or TRBV12-4 and TRBJ2-5; TRBD1 matches 9 bases. V trimming: 4 bases; J trimming: 4 bases; junction bases outside the gene matches: 4. The CDR3 has 14 amino acids. The chain's CDR3 is CASSWTGERETQYF. The CDR3 DNA sequence: TGTGCCAGCAGTTGGACAGGGGAAAGAGAGACCCAGTACTTC.

The chain has TRBV5-1 and TRBJ2-2, with 8 nucleotides matching TRBD2. The V gene's germline CDR1 is SGHRS and CDR2 YFSETQ. After removal of 3 bases from V and 1 base from J, the junction contained 14 bases not matched to a gene. The CDR3 length is 19 residues. CDR3 DNA: TGCGCCAGCAGCTCCGGACTAGCCCCCCTACCTGGGAACACCGGGGAGCTGTTTTTT. It codes for CASSSGLAPLPGNTGELFF. The variable domain in full, with the rest retrieved from reference TRBV5-1 and TRBJ2-2, is KAGVTQTPRYLIKTRGQQVTLSCSPISGHRSVSWYQQTPGQGLQFLFEYFSETQRNKGNFPGRFSGRQFSNSRSEMNVSTLELGDSALYLCASSSGLAPLPGNTGELFFGEGSRLTVL.

The chain links TRBV2 to TRBJ1-4; D is perhaps TRBD1 (6 bases). The germline gives CDR1 SNHLY, CDR2 FYNNEI. The CDR3 has 16 amino acids. Trimming left V 3 bases short and J 10 bases short, with 21 bases between. CDR3 DNA: TGTGCCAGCAGTGAGAGAAGGACAGTAATGGGTTCAAAACTGTTTTTT. Encoded protein: CASSERRTVMGSKLFF.

This clonotype was detected ten times or more. The chain carries TRBV27 and TRBJ1-2, with 8 bases matching TRBD1. The germline V gene encodes CDR1 MNHEY and CDR2 SMNVEV (reference sequence). J gave up 5 bases and V 7 bases, and 18 bases lay outside the gene matches. This CDR3 comprises 17 residues. This chain's CDR3 is CASTRVGQGAGVYGYTF. The CDR3 DNA reads TGTGCCAGCACTCGAGTAGGGCAGGGGGCAGGAGTGTATGGCTACACCTTC.

This clonotype was seen more than once but under ten times. The J gene is TRBJ1-1, the V gene TRBV6-2 or TRBV6-3, with a possible D match to TRBD1 (6 bases). Germline CDR1 reads MNHEY; CDR2 reads SVGEGT. Between the trimmed V and J ends, which lost 5 bases and 1 base, there was a span of 17 bases. CDR3 length: 16 amino acids. This CDR3 reads CASSNNIRGGNTEAFF. CDR3 nucleotides: TGTGCCAGCAGTAATAACATCAGGGGAGGGAACACTGAAGCTTTCTTT.

This clonotype was recorded once. Given a much more abundant clone one base away, this may be a read error. The rearrangement links TRBV2 to TRBJ2-7; no definite D call. CDR1 is SNHLY, CDR2 FYNNEI, per germline. This CDR3 contains 11 residues. CDR3 bases: TGTACCAGCATTAATACGGGCGAGCAGTACTTC. Translating it yields CTSINTGEQYF.

This rearrangement joins TRBV29-1 to TRBJ1-1; possible D gene TRBD1, 6 bases. Per the germline V gene, CDR1 is SQVTM and CDR2 is ANQGSEA. The CDR3 is 13 amino acids. The V end lost 3 bases, the J end lost 1 base, and 9 bases lay between the germline ends. In DNA form, the CDR3 reads TGCAGCGTTGAGGGGGCGCCGAACACTGAAGCTTTCTTT. Translation: CSVEGAPNTEAFF.

This clonotype appeared many times. The chain couples TRBV7-2 to TRBJ2-2, with D possibly matching TRBD1 (7 bases). This CDR3 has 17 residues. The V gene's germline CDR1 is SGHTA and CDR2 FQGNSA. V gave up 6 bases and J gave up 3 bases, with 20 bases separating them. The CDR3 sequence is CASRDTGEEWYTGELFF. CDR3 bases: TGTGCCAGCAGGGATACAGGGGAGGAATGGTACACCGGGGAGCTGTTTTTT. Full variable domain (missing parts from reference TRBV7-2 and TRBJ2-2): GAGVSQSPSNKVTEKGKDVELRCDPISGHTALYWYRQSLGQGLEFLIYFQGNSAPDKSGLPSDRFSAERTGGSVSTLTIQRTQQEDSAVYLCASRDTGEEWYTGELFFGEGSRLTVL.

The rearrangement links TRBV19 to TRBJ1-1, with D perhaps TRBD1 (5 bases). Trimming stripped 7 bases from V and 4 bases from J, with 13 bases between. CDR3 length: 13 amino acids. Germline assignment: CDR1 LNHDA and CDR2 SQIVND (reference sequence). CDR3 in DNA: TGTGCCAGTAAGTACGTGGGGCGCACTGAAGCTTTCTTT. Protein sequence: CASKYVGRTEAFF.

The chain carries TRBV6-1 and TRBJ2-7; TRBD2 is a possible D gene (6 bases). This CDR3 has 16 amino acids. The germline V gene has CDR1 MNHNS and CDR2 SASEGT. Trimming shortened V by 6 bases and J by 0 bases, and 18 bases separated the two germline ends. The CDR3 spells CASSRTRGISSYEQYF. Written as DNA, the CDR3 is TGTGCCAGCAGCCGCACCCGCGGGATAAGCTCCTACGAGCAGTACTTC.